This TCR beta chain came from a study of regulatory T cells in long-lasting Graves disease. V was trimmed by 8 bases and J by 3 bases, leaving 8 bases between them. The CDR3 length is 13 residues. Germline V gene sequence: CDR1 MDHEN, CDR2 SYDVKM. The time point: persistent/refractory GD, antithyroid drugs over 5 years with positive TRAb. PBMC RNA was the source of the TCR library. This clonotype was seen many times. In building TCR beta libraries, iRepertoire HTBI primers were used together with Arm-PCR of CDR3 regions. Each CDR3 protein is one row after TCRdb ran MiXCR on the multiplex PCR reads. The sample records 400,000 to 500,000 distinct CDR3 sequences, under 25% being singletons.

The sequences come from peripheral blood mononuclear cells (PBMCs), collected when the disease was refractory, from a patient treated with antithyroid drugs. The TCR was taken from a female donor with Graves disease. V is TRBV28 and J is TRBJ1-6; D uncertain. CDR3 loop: CASVKRYNSPLHF. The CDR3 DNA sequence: TGTGCCAGCGTCAAGCGCTATAATTCACCCCTCCACTTT.